This T cell receptor beta chain was obtained from a study of T cell changes during pregnancy in multiple sclerosis. The CDR3 loop spans 15 amino acids. Germline V gene data show CDR1 as SGHDT and CDR2 as YYEEEE. V dropped 1 base and J dropped 5; count of bases not matched to a gene: 5. Assay used: immunoSEQ multiplex PCR; TCRdb lists only in-frame clones, some missing. Among fewer than 65,000 clones, roughly 91% were seen once, and the ten largest hold less than 1.5%. The J gene is TRBJ2-3, the V gene TRBV5-6; 9 positions match TRBD1. Sequences were derived from peripheral blood, sampled after pregnancy. The clonotype was recovered from a female donor in good health, enrolled as a control in a pregnancy study. CDR3 coding DNA: TGTGCCAGCAGCTTGACAGGGGGCAGCGGAGATACGCAGTATTTT. This gives the protein CASSLTGGSGDTQYF.